This T cell receptor (beta chain) was obtained from a study of CD8 T cells in ankylosing spondylitis. Via MiXCR, TCRdb re-called the 5' RACE reads, giving one row per CDR3 protein. Of 400,000 to 450,000 distinct CDR3 sequences listed, 17% are singletons. This clonotype was found a few times. Its antigen is unidentified. Study outcomes and limitations: Ankylosing spondylitis blood appeared to carry a characteristic TCR beta motif of fewer than 10 highly homologous variants.

Germline CDR1 SGHRS, CDR2 YFSETQ. Germline trimming cut 4 bases from V and 5 bases from J; bases unmatched to any gene: 6. The CDR3 totals 13 residues. The sequence came from a male donor with ankylosing spondylitis. The V and J genes are TRBV5-1 and TRBJ2-7, with 7 bases aligning to TRBD2. The sequencing input was blood, either unsorted or a sorted T cell fraction (not recorded which). CDR3 protein: CASSRRGDDEQYF. The CDR3 DNA follows: TGCGCCAGCAGCCGACGGGGGGACGACGAGCAGTACTTC.